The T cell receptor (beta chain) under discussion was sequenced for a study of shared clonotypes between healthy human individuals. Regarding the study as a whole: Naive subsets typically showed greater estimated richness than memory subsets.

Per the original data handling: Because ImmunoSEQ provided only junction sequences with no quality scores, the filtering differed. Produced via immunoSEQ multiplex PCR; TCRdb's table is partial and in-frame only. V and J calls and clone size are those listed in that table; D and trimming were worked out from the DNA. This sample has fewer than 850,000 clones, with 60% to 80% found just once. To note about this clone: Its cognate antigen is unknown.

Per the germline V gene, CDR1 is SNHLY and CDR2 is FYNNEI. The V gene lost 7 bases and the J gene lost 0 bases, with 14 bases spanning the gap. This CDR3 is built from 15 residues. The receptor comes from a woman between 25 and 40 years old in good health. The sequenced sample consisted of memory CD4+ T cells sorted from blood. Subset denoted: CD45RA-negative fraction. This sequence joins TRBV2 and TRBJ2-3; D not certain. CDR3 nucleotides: TGTGCCAGCACCGAACGTGGACCTAGCACAGATACGCAGTATTTT. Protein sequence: CASTERGPSTDTQYF.